The clone carrying this TCR beta chain was detected ten times or more. Its antigen is currently unknown. Germline lookup yields CDR1 SGHNT and CDR2 YENEEA. V was cut by 8 bases and J by 1 base, with 8 bases left in between. This CDR3 spans 12 amino acids. The data were taken from a study of early T cells in non-severe SARS-CoV-2 infection. Study results and caveats: Matching with VDJdb favored anti-spike CD8 responses (missing private and CD4 specificities).

Individual cDNA molecules received unique molecular identifiers. TCRdb ran MiXCR on the 5' RACE reads and lists one entry per CDR3 protein. Here the sample spans under 70,000 distinct CDR3 sequences, 11% being singletons. This chain connects TRBV11-3 to TRBJ1-2; D gene unclear. The sample taken for sequencing was whole blood. The source is an adult who was a healthcare worker with PCR-confirmed SARS-CoV-2 infection or an uninfected control (not recorded which). The CDR3 coding sequence is TGTGCCAGCGGCAGCAGTAACTATGGCTACACCTTC. Translation: CASGSSNYGYTF.